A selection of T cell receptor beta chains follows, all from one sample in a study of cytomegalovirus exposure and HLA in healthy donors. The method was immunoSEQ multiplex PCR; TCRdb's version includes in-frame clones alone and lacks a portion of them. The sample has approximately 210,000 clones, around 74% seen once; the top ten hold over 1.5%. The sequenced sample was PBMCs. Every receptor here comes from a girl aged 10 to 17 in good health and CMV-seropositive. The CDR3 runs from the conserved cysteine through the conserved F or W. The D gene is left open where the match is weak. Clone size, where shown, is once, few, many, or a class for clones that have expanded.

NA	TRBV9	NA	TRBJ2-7	TGTGCCAGGGAAGGGGGAGTTGGGTACGAGCAGTACTTC	CAREGGVGYEQYF
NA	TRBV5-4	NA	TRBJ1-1	TGTGCCAGCAGCTGGGGCCATGCGACTGAAGCTTTCTTT	CASSWGHATEAFF
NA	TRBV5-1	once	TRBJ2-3	TGCGCCAGCAGCTTGGCCGTGGTGACTGGAGGAGATACGCAGTATTTT	CASSLAVVTGGDTQYF
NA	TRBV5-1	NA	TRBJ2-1	TGCGCCAGCAGGCCAGGGGTCGGGATTCGGGATGAGCAGTTCTTC	CASRPGVGIRDEQFF
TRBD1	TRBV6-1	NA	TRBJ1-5	TGTGCCAGCAGTGAGTACAGGGGGGACCAGCCCCAGCATTTT	CASSEYRGDQPQHF
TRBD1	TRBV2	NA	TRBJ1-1	TGTGCCAGCAGCGGGGGTGGCAGGGGGCTCACTGAAGCTTTCTTT	CASSGGGRGLTEAFF
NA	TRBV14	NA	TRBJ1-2	TGTGCCAGCAGCCAGGTTCGGGGGGCTCAGGGCTACACCTTC	CASSQVRGAQGYTF
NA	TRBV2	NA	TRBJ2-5	TGTGCCAGCAGTCAAGAGACTAGCCAAGAGACCCAGTACTTC	CASSQETSQETQYF
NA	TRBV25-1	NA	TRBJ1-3	TGTGCCAGCATCGGTTTAACCCCAACGGGTGACACCATATATTTT	CASIGLTPTGDTIYF
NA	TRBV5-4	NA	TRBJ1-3	TGTGCCAGCAGCTACGCCTCCGGGGGAGGCTCTGGAAACACCATATATTTT	CASSYASGGGSGNTIYF
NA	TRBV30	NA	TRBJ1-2	TGTGCCTGGAGTGTGGGGGGGACTTATGGCTACACCTTC	CAWSVGGTYGYTF
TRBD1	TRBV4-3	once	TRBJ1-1	TGCGCCAGCAGCCAAGAATTCTCGGACAGGGTGTCGATGAACACTGAAGCTTTCTTT	CASSQEFSDRVSMNTEAFF
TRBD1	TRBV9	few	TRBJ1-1	TGTGCCAGCAGTAAATCAGGGGGTAACACTGAAGCTTTCTTT	CASSKSGGNTEAFF
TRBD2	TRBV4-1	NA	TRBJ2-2	TGCGCCAGCAGTGGACTAGTTGGAGGGGAGCTGTTTTTT	CASSGLVGGELFF